This T cell receptor (beta chain) appears in the sequencing data of a study of T-cell reconstitution after alpha-beta-depleted transplantation in children. In regard to this clonotype: Its antigen is currently unknown.

Study findings and constraints: Newly produced T cells mostly accounted for T-cell counts and diversity one year post-transplant. After transplant, at about two months, alpha-beta T cells were reportedly derived from several hundred expanded graft clones.

Researchers prepared the TCRbeta library using unique molecular identifiers, the study reports. MiXCR, applied by TCRdb to the PCR reads, yields one record per CDR3 protein. This table has almost 600,000 distinct CDR3 sequences, more than 20% appearing once. The CDR3 sequence is 14 residues long. Per the germline V gene, CDR1 is LGHDT and CDR2 is YNNKEL (reference sequence). J was trimmed by 8 bases and V by 2 bases; bases with no gene match: 5. The gene calls are TRBV3-1 and TRBJ2-1; 8 bases are a match to TRBD2. The input for sequencing was PBMCs, taken before TCRalphabeta/CD19-depleted stem cell transplant. The clonotype was recovered from a boy less than two years old with Wiskott-Aldrich syndrome, due to receive a stem cell transplant. CDR3 sequence: CASSQPEAGDEQFF. The CDR3 nucleotides read TGTGCCAGCAGCCAACCCGAAGCGGGAGATGAGCAGTTCTTC.